The rows below give T cell receptor beta chains drawn from one sample of a study of tumor-infiltrating lymphocytes in primary liver carcinoma. TCRdb passed the multiplex PCR reads through MiXCR, listing each CDR3 protein once. The repertoire holds about 310,000 distinct CDR3 sequences, with 45% to 70% as singletons. Material for sequencing was peripheral blood. All receptors derive from a woman between 25 and 40 years old with primary liver carcinoma and hepatitis B virus infection. Each CDR3 is given with its conserved first and last residue. D genes are given only for firm matches. Not every row has a clone size; where given, it reads once, few, many or a size class.

.	many	TRBV29-1	TRBJ2-7	TGCAGCGTTGAACGGGACGCTTACGAGCAGTACTTC	CSVERDAYEQYF
.	.	TRBV11-2	TRBJ1-5	TGTGCCAGCAGCTCCAGGGGTTATGGCAGTCAGCCCCGGCATTTT	CASSSRGYGSQPRHF
TRBD2	.	TRBV6-1	TRBJ2-2	TGTGCCAGCAAGCGGGGGCCAGGGAAAGACGAGGAGCTGTTTTTT	CASKRGPGKDEELFF
.	many	TRBV14	TRBJ1-1	TGTGCCAGCAGTCTCGCTGGGATGAACACTGAAGCTTTCTTT	CASSLAGMNTEAFF
.	.	TRBV12-3/TRBV12-4	TRBJ2-2	TGTGCCAGCACAAGCGATGCCGGGGAGCTGTTTTTT	CASTSDAGELFF
TRBD2	.	TRBV6-5	TRBJ2-7	TGTGCCAGCAGTTTGAGTCTAGCGGGAGGCGAGCAGTACTTC	CASSLSLAGGEQYF
.	.	TRBV5-8	TRBJ1-1	TGTGCCAGCAGCGTTGGAATGAACACTGAAGCTTTCTTT	CASSVGMNTEAFF
TRBD1	.	TRBV13	TRBJ2-5	TGTGCCAGCAGCTTAAGGGGACAGAAAGAGACCCAGTACTTC	CASSLRGQKETQYF
TRBD1	.	TRBV4-1	TRBJ2-7	TGCGCCAGCAGCCAAGTATCAGCAGGGGGTTCCTACGAGCAGTACTTC	CASSQVSAGGSYEQYF
TRBD1	.	TRBV6-5	TRBJ1-1	TGTGCCAGCAGTAACTACAGGGGGCTGGTTAACACTGAAGTTTTCTTT	CASSNYRGLVNTEVFF
TRBD1	.	TRBV6-1	TRBJ1-3	TGTGCCAGCAGTAACAGGGGGGTGGCTGGAAACACCATATATTTT	CASSNRGVAGNTIYF
.	.	TRBV4-1	TRBJ2-1	TGCGCCAGCGGCCTTTTAAGCTCCTACAATGAGCTGTTCTTC	CASGLLSSYNELFF
TRBD2	.	TRBV12-3/TRBV12-4	TRBJ2-5	TGTGCCAGCAGTCCGGGACTAGCGAAAGAGACCCTGTACTTC	CASSPGLAKETLYF
.	once	TRBV13	TRBJ2-7	TGTGCCGACAGCCACCGTGGACCTAACTACGAGCAGTGCTTC	CADSHRGPNYEQCF
.	.	TRBV24-1	TRBJ2-5	TGTGCCACCAGTGATTTTCAGGGGCGAGGGGAGACCCAGTACTTC	CATSDFQGRGETQYF
.	.	TRBV11-2	TRBJ2-3	TGTGCCAGCAGTCCTACTAGTGGGAGTTTAATTGGGACAGATACGCAGTATTTT	CASSPTSGSLIGTDTQYF
TRBD1	.	TRBV10-2	TRBJ1-2	TGCGCCAGCGGTGGGACAGGGGACTATGGCTACACCTTC	CASGGTGDYGYTF
TRBD2	.	TRBV7-9	TRBJ2-1	TGTGCCAGCAGCTTTTTAGCGGGTCGGAACAATGAGCAGTTCTTC	CASSFLAGRNNEQFF
.	many	TRBV11-2	TRBJ2-5	TGTGCCAGCAGTTGGGACCGGGCGACCCAGTACTTC	CASSWDRATQYF
.	.	TRBV11-2	TRBJ2-3	TGTGCCAGCAGCTTAGGCGAGCGATATGGCGTAGTGGACACAGATACGCAGTATTTT	CASSLGERYGVVDTDTQYF
.	.	TRBV11-2	TRBJ2-1	TGTGCCAGCGGCTTAGGGTGGGAGAGTGTTGAGCACTTCTTC	CASGLGWESVEHFF
.	many	TRBV4-1	TRBJ2-1	TGCGCCAGCAGCCACGGGACCCTATCCTACAATGAGCAGTTCTTC	CASSHGTLSYNEQFF
.	.	TRBV12-3/TRBV12-4	TRBJ2-1	TGTGCCAGCAGGCAGGACCTTCTATACGAGCAGTTCTTC	CASRQDLLYEQFF
TRBD2	.	TRBV6-5	TRBJ2-7	TGTGCCAGCGGGGGGGGACTAGCCTACGAGCAGTACTTC	CASGGGLAYEQYF
.	few	TRBV5-1	TRBJ2-1	TGCGCCAGCAGCTTGGCGGGGACCACGACCTACAATGAGCAGTTCTTC	CASSLAGTTTYNEQFF
.	.	TRBV6-5	TRBJ1-1	TGTGGCAGCAGTCCGCTGACCCGGAATACTGAAGCTTTCTTT	CGSSPLTRNTEAFF
.	.	TRBV6-5	TRBJ2-7	TGTGCCAGCAGTTACGCCGGAGCACGGGGGAGTAGGGCCGAGCAGTACTTC	CASSYAGARGSRAEQYF
TRBD1	once	TRBV6-5	TRBJ1-2	TGTGCCAGCGTTGTGTTGGACAGGGCGAATGGCTACACCTTC	CASVVLDRANGYTF
.	.	TRBV10-3	TRBJ2-3	TGTGCCATCAGTGAGTCCCTAAATTGGGCCTCAGATACGCAGTATTTT	CAISESLNWASDTQYF
.	few	TRBV29-1	TRBJ2-7	TGCAGCGCGACCTCTAGCTTTGACTCCTACGAGCAGTACTTC	CSATSSFDSYEQYF
.	.	TRBV6-1	TRBJ1-5	TGTGCCAGCAGGAGGAATGGAAGTAATCGGCCCCAGCATTTT	CASRRNGSNRPQHF
TRBD2	once	TRBV5-4	TRBJ2-5	TGTGCCTGCAGGACCGGGACTAGCGGGAGGAGGTTCCAAGAGACCCAGTACTTC	CACRTGTSGRRFQETQYF
.	many	TRBV12-3/TRBV12-4	TRBJ1-2	TGTGCCAGCACCTCCCGGGGTTATGGCTACACCTTC	CASTSRGYGYTF
.	.	TRBV7-9	TRBJ1-2	TGTGCCAGTTCAGGGGTGCAGAACTATGGCTACACCTTC	CASSGVQNYGYTF
TRBD2	once	TRBV7-8	TRBJ2-5	TGTGCCAGCAACTTAGAGGCTAGCGGGAGTTCCGGGGAGACCCGGTACTTC	CASNLEASGSSGETRYF
TRBD1	few	TRBV5-4	TRBJ1-1	TGTGCCAGCAGCTTTCCGGGACAGGGGGACTTTGACACTGAAGCTTTCTTT	CASSFPGQGDFDTEAFF
.	.	TRBV13	TRBJ2-1	TGTGCCAGCAGCGGGACCGGGTCGTACATTGAGCAGTTCTTC	CASSGTGSYIEQFF
TRBD2	.	TRBV11-2	TRBJ2-5	TGTACCAGCAGCCCGCGGACTAGCGGGTTGTATGAGGCCCAGTACTTC	CTSSPRTSGLYEAQYF
TRBD1	.	TRBV6-1	TRBJ1-5	TGTGCCAGCAGCGGGGACAGAGCCTTTGCTCAGCCCCAGCATTTT	CASSGDRAFAQPQHF
.	.	TRBV29-1	TRBJ2-5	TGCAGCATTGATTTGGGGGGTGTTGAGACCCAGTACTTC	CSIDLGGVETQYF
.	.	TRBV11-2	TRBJ2-7	TGTGCCAGCAGTATATCCTACTACGAGCAGTACTTC	CASSISYYEQYF
.	.	TRBV4-2	TRBJ2-1	TGTGCCAGCAGCCCAGACAGTAGGGGTGAGGGTTACAATGAGCAGTTCTTC	CASSPDSRGEGYNEQFF
.	.	TRBV29-1	TRBJ2-3	TGCAGCGTCGGGGCCCTGGGAGGTGGCGTCACAGATATGCAGTATTTT	CSVGALGGGVTDMQYF
.	once	TRBV5-6	TRBJ2-1	TGTGCCGGCACCGGCGAGGGTGGGGACTCCTACAATGAGCAGTTCTTC	CAGTGEGGDSYNEQFF
.	few	TRBV6-1	TRBJ2-2	TGTGCCAGCATCAGGTTTACGGGAGACGGGGCCGGGGAGCTGTTTTTT	CASIRFTGDGAGELFF
TRBD2	many	TRBV29-1	TRBJ2-7	TGCAGCGGCCGACTAGCGGGCTCCTACGAGCAGTACTTC	CSGRLAGSYEQYF
TRBD1	.	TRBV28	TRBJ2-1	TGTGCCAGCAGGGAGGGCCCGGGACAGGGGTACTACAATGAGCAGTTCTTC	CASREGPGQGYYNEQFF
.	few	TRBV6-5	TRBJ1-1	TGTGCCAGCAGTTTGGGGGTTGGGCGGGCTTTCTTT	CASSLGVGRAFF
.	.	TRBV6-1	TRBJ1-5	TGTGCCAGCGTCGATCCAGGCGGCAATCAGCCCCAGCATTTT	CASVDPGGNQPQHF
.	.	TRBV11-1	TRBJ2-1	TGTGCCATCAGCTTACGCGGGGTGGCGATCTTC	CAISLRGVAIF
.	few	TRBV7-8	TRBJ2-5	TGTGCCAGCAGCTTAGTTCCCGACAGGAGCAAACAAGAGACCCAGTACTTC	CASSLVPDRSKQETQYF
.	.	TRBV12-3/TRBV12-4	TRBJ1-3	TGTGCCACCAGCCTCGCAGAGGGGCATTCTGGAAACACCATATATTTT	CATSLAEGHSGNTIYF